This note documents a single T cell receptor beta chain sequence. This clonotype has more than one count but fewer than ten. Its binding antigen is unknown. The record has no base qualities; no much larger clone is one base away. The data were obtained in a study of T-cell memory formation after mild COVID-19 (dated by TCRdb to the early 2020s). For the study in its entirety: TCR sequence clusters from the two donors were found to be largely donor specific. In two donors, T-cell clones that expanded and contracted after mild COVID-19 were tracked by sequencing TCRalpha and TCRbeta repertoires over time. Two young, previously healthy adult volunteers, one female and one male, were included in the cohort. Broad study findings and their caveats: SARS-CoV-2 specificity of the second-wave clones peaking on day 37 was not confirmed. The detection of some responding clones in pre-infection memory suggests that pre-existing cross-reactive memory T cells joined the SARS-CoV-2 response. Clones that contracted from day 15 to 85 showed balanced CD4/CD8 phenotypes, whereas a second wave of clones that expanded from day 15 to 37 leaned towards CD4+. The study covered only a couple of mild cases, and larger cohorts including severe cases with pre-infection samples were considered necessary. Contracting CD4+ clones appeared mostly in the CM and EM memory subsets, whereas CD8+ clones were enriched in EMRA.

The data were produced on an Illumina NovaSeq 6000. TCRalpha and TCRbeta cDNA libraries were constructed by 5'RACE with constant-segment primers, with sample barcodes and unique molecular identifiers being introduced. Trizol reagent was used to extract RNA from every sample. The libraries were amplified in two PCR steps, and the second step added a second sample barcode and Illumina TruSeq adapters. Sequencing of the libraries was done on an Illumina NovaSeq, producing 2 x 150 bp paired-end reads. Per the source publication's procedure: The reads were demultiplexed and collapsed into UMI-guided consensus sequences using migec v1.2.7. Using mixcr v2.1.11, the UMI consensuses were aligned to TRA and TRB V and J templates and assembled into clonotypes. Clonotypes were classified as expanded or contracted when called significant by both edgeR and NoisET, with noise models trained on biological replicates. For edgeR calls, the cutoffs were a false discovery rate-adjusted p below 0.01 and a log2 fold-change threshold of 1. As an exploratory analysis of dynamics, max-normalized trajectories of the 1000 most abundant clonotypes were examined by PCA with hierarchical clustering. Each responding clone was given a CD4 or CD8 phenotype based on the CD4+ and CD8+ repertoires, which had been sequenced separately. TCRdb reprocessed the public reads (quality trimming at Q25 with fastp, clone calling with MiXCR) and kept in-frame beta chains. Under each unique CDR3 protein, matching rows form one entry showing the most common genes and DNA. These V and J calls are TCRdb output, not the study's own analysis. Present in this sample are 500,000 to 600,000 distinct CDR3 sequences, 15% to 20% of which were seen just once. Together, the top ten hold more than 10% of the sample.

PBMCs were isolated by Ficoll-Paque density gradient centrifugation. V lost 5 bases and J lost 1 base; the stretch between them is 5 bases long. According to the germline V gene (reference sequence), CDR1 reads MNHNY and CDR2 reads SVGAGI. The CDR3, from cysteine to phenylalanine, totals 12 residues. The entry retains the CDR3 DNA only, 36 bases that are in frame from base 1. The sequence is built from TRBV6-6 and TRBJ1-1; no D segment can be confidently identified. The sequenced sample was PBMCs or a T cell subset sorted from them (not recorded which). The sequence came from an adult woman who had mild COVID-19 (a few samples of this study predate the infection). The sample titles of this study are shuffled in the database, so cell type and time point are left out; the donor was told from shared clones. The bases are TGTGCCAGCAGTCGGTCGAACACTGAAGCTTTCTTT. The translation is CASSRSNTEAFF.